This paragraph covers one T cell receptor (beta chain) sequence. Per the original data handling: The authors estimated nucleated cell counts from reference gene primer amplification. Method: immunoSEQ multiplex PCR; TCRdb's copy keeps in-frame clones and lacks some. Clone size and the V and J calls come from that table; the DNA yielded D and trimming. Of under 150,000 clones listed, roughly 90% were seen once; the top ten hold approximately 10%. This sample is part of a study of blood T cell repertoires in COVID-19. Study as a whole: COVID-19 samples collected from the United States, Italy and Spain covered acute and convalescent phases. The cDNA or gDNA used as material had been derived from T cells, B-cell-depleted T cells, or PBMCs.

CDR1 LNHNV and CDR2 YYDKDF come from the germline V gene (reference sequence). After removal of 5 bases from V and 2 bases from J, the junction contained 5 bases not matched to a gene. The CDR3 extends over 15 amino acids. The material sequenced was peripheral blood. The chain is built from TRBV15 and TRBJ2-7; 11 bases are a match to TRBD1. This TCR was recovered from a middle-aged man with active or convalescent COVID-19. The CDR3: CATSGDRGNPYEQYF. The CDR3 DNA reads TGTGCCACCAGCGGGGACAGGGGGAATCCCTACGAGCAGTACTTC.